The 26 T cell receptor beta chains given below trace back to one sample, sequenced in a study of response to subunit inactivated influenza vaccine. In TCRdb, the RT-PCR reads were re-called with MiXCR into one record per CDR3 protein. The table lists roughly 500,000 distinct CDR3 sequences, approximately 17% of them singletons. The sample in question was CD4+ T cells sorted from PBMCs, obtained less than 30 months after vaccination. All receptors come from a man aged 50 to 75 who received an inactivated influenza vaccine.

This clonotype was seen a few times. The rearrangement uses TRBV7-2 and TRBJ2-5; the D is unclear. This CDR3 spans 12 amino acids. V dropped 5 bases and J dropped 7 bases, with 11 bases sitting between them. CDR1 is SGHTA, CDR2 FQGNSA, per germline. CDR3 in amino acids: CASSPEIGTQYF. CDR3 nucleotide sequence: TGTGCCAGCAGCCCCGAAATCGGGACCCAGTACTTC.

The V gene is TRBV30, the J gene TRBJ2-7; tentatively, D is TRBD1 or TRBD2 (5 bases each). The V gene lost 2 bases and the J gene lost 7 bases, with 18 bases spanning the gap. The CDR3 extends over 14 amino acids. Germline assignment: CDR1 GTSNPN and CDR2 SVGIG (reference sequence). CDR3 in amino acids: CAWSLFGGLGEQYF. DNA for the CDR3: TGTGCCTGGAGTCTTTTTGGGGGTCTCGGGGAGCAGTACTTC.

The chain is built from TRBV28 and TRBJ1-4; 7 bases agree with TRBD1. Germline assignment: CDR1 MDHEN and CDR2 SYDVKM. Trimming at V came to 1 base and at J to 8 bases, leaving 10 bases not matched to a gene. This CDR3 is 16 amino acids long. DNA of the CDR3: TGTGCCAGCAGTTTATTAGTCCCGACAGGGCCCGAAAAACTGTTTTTT. It yields the protein CASSLLVPTGPEKLFF. The whole variable domain, remainder taken from reference TRBV28 and TRBJ1-4, is DVKVTQSSRYLVKRTGEKVFLECVQDMDHENMFWYRQDPGLGLRLIYFSYDVKMKEKGDIPEGYSVSREKKERFSLILESASTNQTSMYLCASSLLVPTGPEKLFFGSGTQLSVL.

The V gene is TRBV4-3, the J gene TRBJ2-3; no definite D call. Germline V gene data show CDR1 as LGHNA and CDR2 as YSLEER. Trimming stripped 2 bases from V and 1 base from J, with 7 bases between. This CDR3 has 14 amino acids. CDR3 DNA sequence: TGCGCCAGCAGCCAACGGTTCCGCACAGATACGCAGTATTTT. The encoded protein is CASSQRFRTDTQYF.

This clonotype was counted only a few times. This chain joins TRBV12-3 or TRBV12-4 and TRBJ2-7; D is unclear. The V and J ends lost 2 bases and 6 bases respectively, with 14 bases between them. The CDR3 covers 14 residues. This CDR3 reads CASSLMVAPAEQYF. The CDR3 region has the DNA TGTGCCAGCAGTTTAATGGTAGCCCCGGCCGAGCAGTACTTC.

This chain connects TRBV6-2 or TRBV6-3 to TRBJ1-4; D gene unclear. The V end lost 2 bases, the J end lost 0 bases, and 7 bases lay between the germline ends. This CDR3 region has 15 residues. Germline V lookup: CDR1 MNHEY, CDR2 SVGEGT. The CDR3 spells CASSYGTTTNEKLFF. DNA for the CDR3: TGTGCCAGCAGTTACGGAACGACAACTAATGAAAAACTGTTTTTT.

This chain connects TRBV29-1 to TRBJ1-1, with TRBD1 identical over 7 bases. This CDR3 has 12 amino acids. Germline values: CDR1 SQVTM, CDR2 ANQGSEA. V shed 7 bases, J shed 5 bases, and the junction held 7 bases outside the gene matches. The CDR3 DNA reads as TGCAGCGGGACAGGATTTGGAACTGAAGCTTTCTTT. This sequence encodes CSGTGFGTEAFF.

This chain uses TRBV6-5 with TRBJ1-2; weak D call: TRBD1 (5 bases). Germline CDR1 MNHEY, CDR2 SVGAGI. This CDR3 has 13 residues. Trimming took 2 bases from V and 9 from J, leaving 13 bases between them. The CDR3 region is CASSYRDRGSYTF. The CDR3 DNA reads as TGTGCCAGCAGTTACCGGGACCGGGGAAGCTACACCTTC.

In the case of this clonotype: One end of the junction varies from germline; a read error may be responsible. This chain links TRBV29-1 with TRBJ2-5, with D uncertain. Germline V gene lookup returns CDR1 SQVTM and CDR2 ANQGSEA. The CDR3 consists of 13 residues. The CDR3 DNA reads as TGCAGCATTGAAAGACGGCCTCAAGAGACCCAGTACTTC. Translated: CSIERRPQETQYF.

The rearrangement joins TRBV15 to TRBJ2-6; no reliable D call. Germline V gene sequence: CDR1 LNHNV, CDR2 YYDKDF (reference sequence). Trimming shortened V by 2 bases and J by 2 bases, and 10 bases separated the two germline ends. CDR3 length equals 16 residues. CDR3 in DNA: TGTGCCACCAGCAGATCCACTATGGCTGGGGCCAACGTCCTGACTTTC. It encodes CATSRSTMAGANVLTF.

The gene calls are TRBV27 and TRBJ1-1; D possibly corresponds to TRBD1 (6 bases). V gave up 3 bases and J gave up 8 bases, with 13 bases separating them. Germline V gene sequence: CDR1 MNHEY, CDR2 SMNVEV (reference sequence). This CDR3 comprises 13 residues. The CDR3 DNA reads TGTGCCAGCAGTTTGTCCGGGGGCAAGGAAGCTTTCTTT. Translated: CASSLSGGKEAFF.

J is TRBJ1-1 and V is TRBV7-9; maybe TRBD1 (6 bases). This CDR3 comprises 14 residues. Trimming took off 2 bases at V and 7 bases at J, with 14 bases between the two ends. Per the germline V gene, CDR1 is SEHNR and CDR2 is FQNEAQ (reference sequence). The CDR3 protein is CASSLTTGLIEAFF. CDR3 nucleotide sequence: TGTGCCAGCAGCTTAACAACAGGGCTTATTGAAGCTTTCTTT.

This clonotype has only a few counts. Here the CDR3 DNA reads TGTGCCAGCAGCTTTGCCTCCGGGACAATGAACACTGAAGCTTTCTTT. Translation: CASSFASGTMNTEAFF. The rearrangement joins TRBV7-8 to TRBJ1-1; possibly TRBD1 for D (6 bases). This CDR3 comprises 16 residues. V was cut by 3 bases and J by 0 bases, with 14 bases left in between. The germline V gene has CDR1 SGHVS and CDR2 FQNEAQ.

The rearrangement uses TRBV7-6 and TRBJ2-2; 7 bases are shared with TRBD1. After removal of 5 bases from V and 6 bases from J, the junction contained 3 bases not matched to a gene. CDR1 SGHVS and CDR2 FNYEAQ come from the germline V gene. The CDR3 extends over 13 amino acids. DNA for the CDR3: TGTGCCAGCAGCCAACAGGGGTCCGGGGAGCTGTTTTTT. Its translation: CASSQQGSGELFF. The variable domain in full, with the rest retrieved from reference TRBV7-6 and TRBJ2-2, is GAGVSQSPRYKVTKRGQDVALRCDPISGHVSLYWYRQALGQGPEFLTYFNYEAQQDKSGLPNDRFSAERPEGSISTLTIQRTEQRDSAMYRCASSQQGSGELFFGEGSRLTVL.

This clonotype was counted a few times. The rearrangement uses TRBV29-1 and TRBJ2-1; 8 bases map to TRBD2. With V trimmed by 6 bases and J by 4 bases, 8 bases remained unmatched. Germline CDR1 reads SQVTM; CDR2 reads ANQGSEA. The CDR3 sequence is 14 residues long. The CDR3 DNA reads as TGCAGCGTGACCCTGCTAGCGGGTTACAATGAGCAGTTCTTC. Residues: CSVTLLAGYNEQFF.

A few counts support this clonotype. This chain uses TRBV12-3 or TRBV12-4 with TRBJ1-2; 8 bases match TRBD1. This CDR3 region has 13 residues. V was clipped by 4 bases and J by 4 bases; unmatched bases: 2. CDR3 region: CASSWDRSYGYTF. Written as DNA, the CDR3 is TGTGCCAGCAGTTGGGACAGGAGCTATGGCTACACCTTC.

V is TRBV3-1 and J is TRBJ2-1; 7 bases align to TRBD2. Germline V CDR1 and CDR2: LGHDT, YNNKEL (reference sequence). The CDR3 is 17 residues long. Trimming at V came to 1 base and at J to 2 bases, leaving 8 bases not matched to a gene. Here the CDR3 reads CASSQVGLDWAYNEQFF. DNA of the CDR3: TGTGCCAGCAGCCAAGTAGGACTAGACTGGGCCTACAATGAGCAGTTCTTC.

This clonotype was picked up a small number of times. The chain recombines TRBV14 with TRBJ1-2, with a weak D call TRBD1 (6 bases). V was shortened by 6 bases and J by 0 bases, with 17 bases between the two germline ends. Germline V CDR1 and CDR2: SGHDN, FVKESK. This CDR3 comprises 16 residues. CDR3 sequence: CASSPLTGLTNYGYTF. The CDR3 region has the DNA TGTGCCAGCAGTCCTTTGACAGGACTCACTAACTATGGCTACACCTTC.

This chain connects TRBV14 to TRBJ2-7; a weak D match, TRBD2 (7 bases). In germline, CDR1 is SGHDN, CDR2 FVKESK. The CDR3 totals 15 residues. Trimming stripped 4 bases from V and 4 bases from J, with 17 bases between. The CDR3 DNA is TGTGCCAGCAGCCTCAGGGGAGGGAGATGGTACGAGCAGTACTTC. It translates to CASSLRGGRWYEQYF.

This clonotype was picked up a small number of times. The genes are TRBV12-3 or TRBV12-4 and TRBJ2-5, with no clear D. The V end lost 6 bases, the J end lost 2 bases, and 10 bases lay between the germline ends. CDR3 length: 13 amino acids. Here the CDR3 DNA reads TGTGCCAGCAGGACCAGCGATCAAGAGACCCAGTACTTC. It codes for CASRTSDQETQYF.

There are a few counts of this clonotype. This chain joins TRBV13 and TRBJ1-2; D perhaps matches TRBD1 (5 bases). Per the germline V gene, CDR1 is PRHDT and CDR2 is FYEKMQ (reference sequence). The CDR3 is 15 amino acids. Trimming cost V 5 bases and J 5 bases, with 18 bases left between them. This chain's CDR3 is CASSPGGRGIYGYTF. In nucleotides, the CDR3 is TGTGCCAGCAGCCCGGGGGGACGCGGGATTTATGGCTACACCTTC.

About this clonotype: The junction departs from germline at one end; a sequencing error may be responsible. The chain uses TRBV7-2 and TRBJ1-2, with D perhaps TRBD1 (5 bases). This CDR3 has 12 amino acids. The germline gives CDR1 SGHTA, CDR2 FQGNSA. CDR3: CASSLDKGGYTF. In DNA form, the CDR3 reads TGTGCAAGCAGCTTAGATAAGGGGGGCTACACCTTC. The entire variable domain, with the rest obtained from reference TRBV7-2 and TRBJ1-2, is as follows: GAGVSQSPSNKVTEKGKDVELRCDPISGHTALYWYRQSLGQGLEFLIYFQGNSAPDKSGLPSDRFSAERTGGSVSTLTIQRTQQEDSAVYLCASSLDKGGYTFGSGTRLTVV.

V and J are TRBV20-1 and TRBJ2-7, with D perhaps given as TRBD1 or TRBD2 (5 bases each). Between the trimmed V and J ends, which lost 6 bases and 3 bases, there was a span of 18 bases. Germline V gene data show CDR1 as DFQATT and CDR2 as SNEGSKA (reference sequence). There are 14 residues in the CDR3. The CDR3 coding sequence is TGCAGTGCGCGCCGGGACGGTATTTTCTACGAGCAGTACTTC. Amino acids: CSARRDGIFYEQYF.

This clonotype was detected only a few times. The V call is TRBV7-8, the J call TRBJ2-4; a weak D match, TRBD1 (5 bases). Germline V CDR1 and CDR2: SGHVS, FQNEAQ. V was clipped by 2 bases and J by 4 bases, with 15 bases between them. The CDR3 loop spans 16 amino acids. Written as DNA, the CDR3 is TGTGCCAGCAGCTTAAGGTGGATGACAGAGAAAAACATTCAGTACTTC. Residues: CASSLRWMTEKNIQYF.

This clonotype was picked up a small number of times. The V and J genes are TRBV20-1 and TRBJ2-3; D may correspond to TRBD1 or TRBD2 (6 bases each). Trimming removed 4 bases at V and 6 bases at J, with 17 bases between. Germline V gives CDR1 DFQATT, CDR2 SNEGSKA (reference sequence). CDR3 length equals 14 residues. CDR3 protein: CSATTGAGYDTQYF. CDR3 nucleotide sequence: TGCAGTGCTACTACGGGGGCCGGTTACGATACGCAGTATTTT.

The V gene is TRBV5-1, the J gene TRBJ2-5; D is perhaps TRBD2 (6 bases). The germline V gene encodes CDR1 SGHRS and CDR2 YFSETQ. This CDR3 contains 16 residues. V was cut by 0 bases and J by 5 bases, with 17 bases left in between. The CDR3 region is CASSLDGGKNGETQYF. DNA of the CDR3: TGCGCCAGCAGCTTGGATGGGGGGAAGAACGGGGAGACCCAGTACTTC.